Included here is one T cell receptor (beta chain) sequence, with context. This clone has just one count. This clone's antigen is unknown. The input lacks base qualities; no much larger clone sits a single base away. In light of the paper, this sample's time point label describes: cells obtained before transplantation from donor or recipient. CD3+CD4+ and CD3+CD8+ populations were FACS-sorted from unstimulated pre-transplant donor and recipient cells taken from spleen or lymph nodes. Via the germline V gene, CDR1 is MNHEY and CDR2 SVGAGI. The germline V end is reduced by 10 bases and the J end by 5 bases; junction bases left unmatched: 6. The CDR3 holds 12 amino acids from the cysteine to the phenylalanine. Just the 36-base CDR3 DNA is kept, in frame starting at base 1. This sample stems from a study of graft-versus-host responses after intestinal transplantation (dated by TCRdb to the early 2020s). Regarding the research as a whole: The transplants that recipients got were multivisceral, liver-intestinal, or isolated intestinal. Every recipient was given anti-thymocyte globulin induction, then maintenance tacrolimus and steroids for 2 to 3 years. After intestinal transplantation, graft-versus-host and host-versus-graft alloreactive T cell clones were followed in the graft, circulation and bone marrow using bulk TCR-beta CDR3 sequencing. Alloreactive clones were identified by sequencing pre-transplant mixed lymphocyte reaction products and comparing these products with unstimulated pre-transplant donor and recipient T cells. The cohort enrolled some 24 intestinal transplant recipients, one of whom was a retransplant, and a few patients without pretransplant specimens were excluded. A peak of at least 4% donor T cells among recipient peripheral blood mononuclear cells was the definition used for donor T cell macrochimerism. Rather than going through the commercial service, samples from three later patients were sequenced in-house on an Illumina MiSeq and processed with MiXCR. The paper's findings and limits, for the study overall: The relatively low number and heterogeneity of intestinal transplant patients limited the conclusions. Early after transplant, peak levels of circulating GvH clones were found to be associated with declines in HvG clones. Patients with donor T cell macrochimerism had high GvH to HvG T cell clonal ratios in their allografts. GvH clones were detected in recipient bone marrow, and some appeared earlier in ileal mucosa or blood, consistent with an intestinal mucosal origin.

Libraries were built with the immunoSEQ multiplex PCR assay. For most patients, genomic DNA was isolated with the Qiagen DNeasy Blood and Tissue Kit and sent frozen to Adaptive Biotechnologies for TCR sequencing. For most patients, high-throughput TCR-beta CDR3 sequencing of genomic DNA was performed by Adaptive Biotechnologies. The paper's processing steps were these. TCR sequencing data were retrieved from Adaptive's ImmunoSEQ software for more than 15 patients, whereas a few other patients were processed with MiXCR and VDJtools. To correct CD4 versus CD8 sorting errors, sequences present in both subsets at a frequency ratio below 5:1 were removed. Because the origin of CDR3 nucleotide sequences shared between donor and recipient could not be assigned, those sequences were removed. To count as alloreactive, a clone needed at least 2-fold expansion over unstimulated cells and a minimum CFSE-low frequency of 0.002% (template counts) or 0.001% (read counts). Clones were considered mappable if detected in sequenced pre-transplant spleen, lymph node, or MLR CFSE-low populations of the donor or recipient. Cumulative frequency of alloreactive clones was calculated as a percentage of all sequences weighted by copy number. TCRdb re-hosts the immuneACCESS table, in-frame sequences only. Its copies lack some clones; in the studies checked, an unresolved V gene accounts for under half of them, and the cause for the rest is not known. V and J calls and clone size are copied from that table; D and trimming were computed from the DNA. The sample includes about 120,000 clones, with less than 95% observed a single time. The ten largest clones take up over 0.15% of the sample.

The receptor comes from a human donor who received an intestinal transplant. Source: unstimulated CD4+ T cells sorted from spleen or lymph node cells, taken before intestinal transplant. The V and J genes are TRBV6-5 and TRBJ2-5, with TRBD2 identical over 8 junction bases. CDR3 region: CATGTGGETQYF. The DNA sequence is TGTGCCACCGGGACGGGAGGGGAGACCCAGTACTTC.